The 27 T cell receptor beta chains below all came from one sample that was sequenced in a study of cytomegalovirus exposure and HLA in healthy donors. PCR involved 60 Vbeta and 13 Jbeta primers. The assay was immunoSEQ multiplex PCR, and TCRdb's table has in-frame clones only and misses some. The sample consists of roughly 160,000 clones, 70% to 85% of them appearing once. The sequencing sample was made of PBMCs. The receptors here all came from a woman in her thirties in good health and CMV-seronegative.

This clone turned up a few times. V gene TRBV28 combines with J gene TRBJ1-4, with no clear D. V dropped 1 base and J dropped 7 bases, with 4 bases sitting between them. This CDR3 spans 12 amino acids. The germline V gene encodes CDR1 MDHEN and CDR2 SYDVKM. The CDR3 region has the DNA TGTGCCAGCAGTTTATCCGGTGAAAAACTGTTTTTT. As protein: CASSLSGEKLFF.

The rearrangement joins TRBV29-1 to TRBJ1-1; D is unclear. With 1 base removed from V and 5 bases from J, the gap between germline ends came to 8 bases. CDR3 length: 12 residues. Per the germline V gene, CDR1 is SQVTM and CDR2 is ANQGSEA. The CDR3 DNA reads TGCAGCGTTGAAGCCTCGGGGACTGAAGCTTTCTTT. Translated, it gives CSVEASGTEAFF.

This clone was recorded a few times. The rearrangement uses TRBV25-1 and TRBJ1-2; the match to TRBD1 covers 10 bases. The junction had 8 bases not matched to a gene; V was cut back by 1 base and J by 3 bases. CDR1 is MGHDK, CDR2 SYGVNS, per germline. The CDR3 runs to 17 residues. In DNA form, the CDR3 reads TGTGCCAGCAGTGAATCCGACAGGGGGCCCTCTGACTATGGCTACACCTTC. Translating it yields CASSESDRGPSDYGYTF.

The genes are TRBV5-4 and TRBJ2-7, with D perhaps matching TRBD2 (6 bases). CDR1 SGHNT and CDR2 YYREEE come from the germline V gene (reference sequence). This CDR3 region has 16 residues. Trimming pared 4 bases from V and 1 base from J, leaving 18 bases between. The CDR3 loop reads CASSPSEGIQSYEQYF. DNA for the CDR3: TGTGCCAGCAGCCCTTCGGAGGGGATACAATCCTACGAGCAGTACTTC.

The chain employs TRBV11-2 and TRBJ2-1, with D maybe TRBD1 (5 bases). Germline values: CDR1 SGHAT, CDR2 FQNNGV. V lost 2 bases and J 2 bases, leaving 13 bases between the germline ends. This CDR3 comprises 16 residues. This chain's CDR3 is CASSLPRQSTYNEQFF. The CDR3, as DNA: TGTGCCAGCAGCTTACCCCGACAGAGCACCTACAATGAGCAGTTCTTC.

V usage is TRBV7-8 and J usage is TRBJ2-2, with a weak D call TRBD2 (5 bases). Trimming cost V 5 bases and J 4 bases, with 11 bases left between them. CDR1 is SGHVS and CDR2 is FQNEAQ in the germline V gene. This CDR3 has 14 amino acids. In DNA, the CDR3 is TGTGCCAGCAGCCCTAGAGCGGTCACCGGGGAGCTGTTTTTT. Translation gives CASSPRAVTGELFF.

The J gene is TRBJ1-5, the V gene TRBV19, with a tentative D call TRBD1 (5 bases). The CDR3 runs 15 residues. Trimming stripped 5 bases from V and 2 bases from J, with 13 bases between. From germline, CDR1 is LNHDA and CDR2 SQIVND (reference sequence). The chain's CDR3 is CASSQGSSRNQPQHF. Here the CDR3 DNA reads TGTGCCAGTAGTCAGGGCTCCTCCCGCAATCAGCCCCAGCATTTT.

This clone came up many times. This chain joins TRBV7-9 and TRBJ2-2; the D gene is possibly TRBD1 (6 bases). V was cut by 4 bases and J by 7 bases, with 13 bases left in between. The CDR3 covers 14 residues. Germline values: CDR1 SEHNR, CDR2 FQNEAQ (reference sequence). The CDR3 DNA follows: TGTGCCAGCAGCTCGGGCCAGGGGCTCGGGGAGCTGTTTTTT. Translation: CASSSGQGLGELFF.

This clone is deemed medium-sized (0.01 to 0.1%). This sequence joins TRBV10-1 and TRBJ2-7; D might be TRBD2 (5 bases). V was cut by 5 bases and J by 2 bases, with 19 bases left in between. The CDR3 is 16 amino acids. Looked up from germline, CDR1 is WNHNN and CDR2 is SYGVQD (reference sequence). The CDR3 loop reads CASSRTVGDSPYEQYF. CDR3 coding DNA: TGCGCCAGCAGTAGAACCGTGGGAGATTCCCCCTACGAGCAGTACTTC.

The rearrangement uses TRBV29-1 and TRBJ2-3, with TRBD2 identical over 11 bases. Germline V gene lookup returns CDR1 SQVTM and CDR2 ANQGSEA. This CDR3 spans 16 amino acids. V was clipped by 5 bases and J by 2 bases; unmatched bases: 9. The DNA of the CDR3 is TGCAGCGTTTATACTAGCGGGAGAATCAACACAGATACGCAGTATTTT. It yields the protein CSVYTSGRINTDTQYF.

The rearrangement uses TRBV28 and TRBJ2-3; 8 bases are a match to TRBD2. Trimming took 4 bases from V and 2 from J; bases not matched to a gene: 11. The V gene's germline CDR1 is MDHEN and CDR2 SYDVKM. The CDR3 is 17 residues long. The CDR3, as DNA: TGTGCCAGCAGTTCCCCAGTTCGGGGGGGGCTCACAGATACGCAGTATTTT. This translates into CASSSPVRGGLTDTQYF.

This clone was seen only once. The chain is built from TRBV7-3 and TRBJ2-7, with a possible D match to TRBD2 (7 bases). This CDR3 has 13 residues. Germline CDR1 SGHTA, CDR2 FQGTGA. V was cut by 5 bases and J by 6 bases, with 14 bases left in between. DNA of the CDR3: TGTGCCAGCAGCCCCGAGGGGGGGCGCGAGCAGTACTTC. Translated, it gives CASSPEGGREQYF. The full variable domain, in which reference TRBV7-3 and TRBJ2-7 provide the parts outside the CDR3, is GAGVSQTPSNKVTEKGKYVELRCDPISGHTALYWYRQSLGQGPEFLIYFQGTGAADDSGLPNDRFFAVRPEGSVSTLKIQRTERGDSAVYLCASSPEGGREQYFGPGTRLTVT.

V usage is TRBV19 and J usage is TRBJ1-6; D possibly corresponds to TRBD1 (6 bases). This CDR3 has 13 amino acids. Trimming removed 4 bases at V and 9 bases at J, with 10 bases between. Germline assignment: CDR1 LNHDA and CDR2 SQIVND (reference sequence). Here the CDR3 DNA reads TGTGCCAGTAGTACAGGGGCTCGTTCACCCCTCCACTTT. Protein product: CASSTGARSPLHF. Complete variable domain (other parts from reference TRBV19 and TRBJ1-6): DGGITQSPKYLFRKEGQNVTLSCEQNLNHDAMYWYRQDPGQGLRLIYYSQIVNDFQKGDIAEGYSVSREKKESFPLTVTSAQKNPTAFYLCASSTGARSPLHFGNGTRLTVT.

V gene TRBV29-1 combines with J gene TRBJ2-1; 16 nucleotides match TRBD2. Germline V lookup: CDR1 SQVTM, CDR2 ANQGSEA. The CDR3 contains 17 residues. V dropped 7 bases and J dropped 5; count of bases not matched to a gene: 11. CDR3 nucleotide sequence: TGCAGCGGCTGGGGGACTAGCGGGAGGGTAGAGAACAATGAGCAGTTCTTC. It specifies CSGWGTSGRVENNEQFF.

The J gene is TRBJ2-1, the V gene TRBV5-1; a possible D gene is TRBD2 (6 bases). This CDR3 has 15 residues. V shed 0 bases and J shed 8 bases, with 15 bases lying between them. Germline V lookup: CDR1 SGHRS, CDR2 YFSETQ. CDR3 region: CASSLARVAVDEQFF. CDR3 in DNA: TGCGCCAGCAGCTTGGCTCGGGTAGCGGTGGATGAGCAGTTCTTC.

The chain carries TRBV15 and TRBJ2-5; 9 positions agree with TRBD2. CDR3 size: 13 residues. V lost 5 bases and J lost 4; bases outside the gene matches: 2. Germline loops: CDR1 LNHNV, CDR2 YYDKDF (reference sequence). CDR3 nucleotide sequence: TGTGCCACCAGCCCGCGGGGGGGAGAGACCCAGTACTTC. Translation: CATSPRGGETQYF.

The chain combines TRBV5-1 with TRBJ2-7; 8 nucleotides align to TRBD1. The germline V gene encodes CDR1 SGHRS and CDR2 YFSETQ. This CDR3 is 14 amino acids long. V lost 4 bases to trimming and J lost 4 bases; unmatched junction nucleotides: 7. The DNA of the CDR3 is TGCGCCAGCAGCCCAGGGGGCTCCTTATACGAGCAGTACTTC. Translated: CASSPGGSLYEQYF.

The rearrangement links TRBV10-3 to TRBJ1-1; 8 nucleotides line up with TRBD1. There are 13 residues in the CDR3. V lost 11 bases and J lost 3; bases outside the gene matches: 8. Germline V gene lookup returns CDR1 ENHRY and CDR2 SYGVKD. The CDR3 reads CAASGGSDTEAFF. The CDR3 DNA reads TGTGCCGCCTCAGGGGGCTCTGACACTGAAGCTTTCTTT.

The chain carries TRBV29-1 and TRBJ1-1; D ambiguous. The CDR3 runs 13 residues. Germline V gene sequence: CDR1 SQVTM, CDR2 ANQGSEA. V shed 1 base and J shed 1 base, with 7 bases lying between them. The chain's CDR3 is CSVEVGGNTEAFF. CDR3 sequence (DNA): TGCAGCGTTGAAGTTGGAGGGAACACTGAAGCTTTCTTT. Variable domain in full (rest from reference TRBV29-1 and TRBJ1-1): SAVISQKPSRDICQRGTSLTIQCQVDSQVTMMFWYRQQPGQSLTLIATANQGSEATYESGFVIDKFPISRPNLTFSTLTVSNMSPEDSSIYLCSVEVGGNTEAFFGQGTRLTVV.

V and J are TRBV7-9 and TRBJ1-2; a weak D match, TRBD1 (5 bases). From germline, CDR1 is SEHNR and CDR2 FQNEAQ (reference sequence). The CDR3 totals 14 residues. V lost 3 bases and J 2 bases, leaving 10 bases between the germline ends. The CDR3 DNA is TGTGCCAGCAGCTTCGGGGCGGGAAACTATGGCTACACCTTC. Translation: CASSFGAGNYGYTF.

This clone was picked up a small number of times. This chain links TRBV6-5 with TRBJ2-1, with D unclear. Trimming took 3 bases from V and 0 from J, leaving 9 bases between them. CDR3 length: 15 amino acids. Germline CDR1 is MNHEY and CDR2 is SVGAGI. The chain's CDR3 is CASSYVASSYNEQFF. As DNA, the CDR3 is TGTGCCAGCAGTTATGTGGCAAGCTCCTACAATGAGCAGTTCTTC.

In this sample, this clone turned up a few times. The CDR3, as DNA: TGTGCCAGCAGGGGAAGGGGCACTGAAGCTTTCTTT. Its protein is CASRGRGTEAFF. V usage is TRBV11-2 and J usage is TRBJ1-1; a weak D match, TRBD1 (5 bases). Trimming took off 6 bases at V and 4 bases at J, with 9 bases between the two ends. The CDR3 length is 12 residues. Germline V gene data show CDR1 as SGHAT and CDR2 as FQNNGV.

The CDR3 sequence: CASSLSRRTGAVASDTQYF. CDR3 DNA: TGTGCCAGCAGTTTATCGAGGAGGACAGGAGCGGTGGCGTCGGATACGCAGTATTTT. The chain links TRBV27 to TRBJ2-3; 7 nucleotides line up with TRBD1. Trimming cost V 0 bases and J 6 bases; bases outside gene matches: 18. This CDR3 comprises 19 residues. Germline V gene lookup returns CDR1 MNHEY and CDR2 SMNVEV (reference sequence).

The chain links TRBV6-6 to TRBJ2-3, with 11 nucleotides matching TRBD1. V dropped 2 bases and J dropped 3; count of bases not matched to a gene: 4. Per the germline V gene, CDR1 is MNHNY and CDR2 is SVGAGI (reference sequence). The CDR3 runs 16 residues. The CDR3 nucleotides are TGTGCCAGCAGTTACAGGGGACAGGGGGTTACAGATACGCAGTATTTT. This encodes CASSYRGQGVTDTQYF.

V usage is TRBV18 and J usage is TRBJ2-7; possibly TRBD1 for D (5 bases). CDR3 length: 15 amino acids. Trimming stripped 3 bases from V and 7 bases from J, with 19 bases between. CDR1 KGHSH and CDR2 LQKENI come from the germline V gene. The CDR3 DNA reads TGTGCCAGCTCACCCAGGGTGGAATCTCCTGGTGAGCAGTACTTC. It translates to CASSPRVESPGEQYF.

This clone appeared a few times. This sequence joins TRBV10-2 and TRBJ1-1, with TRBD1 matching over 7 bases. Germline V gene lookup returns CDR1 WSHSY and CDR2 SAAADI. The CDR3 covers 12 residues. V shed 9 bases, J shed 5 bases, and the junction held 6 bases outside the gene matches. The CDR3 sequence: CASQTGRTEAFF. DNA for the CDR3: TGCGCCAGTCAGACAGGGAGAACTGAAGCTTTCTTT.

The chain links TRBV7-2 to TRBJ2-7, with 14 positions matching TRBD2. CDR3 length: 14 amino acids. Germline assignment: CDR1 SGHTA and CDR2 FQGNSA. J gave up 9 bases and V 6 bases, and 7 bases lay outside the gene matches. The CDR3 region is CASSTTSGRVRQYF. CDR3 sequence (DNA): TGTGCCAGCAGTACGACTAGCGGGAGGGTACGGCAGTACTTC.